This T cell receptor beta chain was sequenced for a study of OX40 agonist ivuxolimab in advanced cancers. The study in broad terms: Ivuxolimab was a fully human IgG2 agonistic monoclonal antibody targeting the costimulatory receptor OX40 (CD134). Intravenous ivuxolimab was administered to patients every 2 weeks at six dose levels: 0.01, 0.1, 0.3, 1.5, 3 and 10 mg/kg. Among the roughly 54 dose-escalation patients, about 19 had hepatocellular carcinoma, some 15 melanoma, 9 renal cell carcinoma and 9 head and neck cancer. In the dose-escalation cohort, around four fifths of patients were male, and the mean age was approximately 55 years, with a range of about 23 to 85. Prior anti-PD-1, anti-PD-L1 or anti-CTLA-4 therapy was permitted, and checkpoint inhibitors had been received by less than 45% of dose-escalation patients. Partial responses occurred in three dose-escalation patients: two with cutaneous melanoma and one with hepatocellular carcinoma. Peripheral TCRbeta sequencing aimed to test whether ivuxolimab altered TCR sequence diversity and caused clonal T-cell expansion. The paper covers the monotherapy dose-escalation part of the phase I ivuxolimab trial, which included N ≈ 50 patients. The investigation overall reported the following: At doses from 0.1 to 3.0 mg/kg, clonal expansion was seen in both CD4+ and CD8+ blood T cells between baseline and week 6. Low levels of normalized T-cell clonal expansion were also seen in some nonresponding patients. After ivuxolimab, CD8+ T cells had more expanded clones than CD4+ T cells on average. In the 0.1-3.0 mg/kg groups, partial responders had among the lowest normalized peripheral clonal expansion, particularly in CD8+ T cells. The antigen specificity of the peripheral T cells that underwent clonal expansion was not determined.

Concerning this clone itself: Its antigen is not yet known. The record has no base qualities; no much larger clone is one base away.

CDR1 and CDR2 are drawn from the germline V gene: SGHRS, YFSETQ. V is cut back by 0 bases and J by 3 bases, with 9 bases in the junction unmatched. The CDR3 runs 16 residues from the cysteine to the phenylalanine. The retained sequence is limited to the CDR3, 48 bases, with the frame set at the first base. Genomic DNA was isolated from the sorted cells so that the TCRbeta CDR3 region could be sequenced. TCRbeta CDR3 regions were sequenced using the immunoSEQ Assay. TCRdb took over this immuneACCESS table, retaining in-frame rearrangements with V and J assigned. Such tables are incomplete; in checked studies, under half of the missing clones stem from an unresolved V gene, and the remainder is unexplained. This sample has about 76,000 clones in its table, and roughly four fifths of those were observed once. The ten largest clones represent under 2% of the sample. The trial excluded patients who had a history of autoimmune disease or were on systemic immunosuppression. In every dose cohort, peripheral blood was drawn for TCR sequencing at baseline, cycle 4 day 1, and cycle 7 day 1. The samples were drawn from a first-in-human, open-label, multicenter phase I dose-escalation trial of ivuxolimab. Adults with locally advanced or metastatic head and neck squamous cell, hepatocellular, melanoma or renal cell carcinoma were enrolled in the trial. Before TCR sequencing, CD4+ T cells and CD8+ T cells were sorted from peripheral blood as separate populations.

The sequence was collected from an adult with an advanced solid tumor such as melanoma, head and neck, liver or kidney cancer. The chain employs TRBV5-1 and TRBJ2-7; 7 bases in the middle match TRBD1. Specimen: CD4+ or CD8+ T cells sorted from blood, collected in a trial of the OX40 agonist ivuxolimab. The DNA reads TGCGCCAGCAGCTTGGCCTCCGGGACAGCTATCTACGAGCAGTACTTC. It encodes CASSLASGTAIYEQYF. The CDR3, completed at both ends by the reference TRBV5-1 and TRBJ2-7 genes, gives the full variable domain KAGVTQTPRYLIKTRGQQVTLSCSPISGHRSVSWYQQTPGQGLQFLFEYFSETQRNKGNFPGRFSGRQFSNSRSEMNVSTLELGDSALYLCASSLASGTAIYEQYFGPGTRLTVT.